This TCR beta chain comes out of a study of cytomegalovirus exposure and HLA in healthy donors. Study in general: The 130 or so validation repertoires, a later analysis reported, used the same platform as the 666 repertoires from the first cohort.

Germline V gene sequence: CDR1 PRHDT, CDR2 FYEKMQ (reference sequence). CDR3 length equals 14 residues. V shed 0 bases and J shed 5 bases, with 11 bases lying between them. Method: immunoSEQ multiplex PCR; TCRdb's copy keeps in-frame clones and lacks some. Among about 60,000 clones listed, about nine tenths were seen once. The TCR was taken from a man between 18 and 29 years old in good health and CMV-seronegative. The chain has TRBV13 and TRBJ2-7; a weak D match, TRBD1 (5 bases). The sample comprised PBMCs. The CDR3 loop reads CASSLGGAPHEQYF. The CDR3 DNA reads as TGTGCCAGCAGCTTAGGAGGGGCTCCCCACGAGCAGTACTTC.